Listed below are T cell receptor beta chains from one sample, sequenced in a study of shared clonotypes between healthy human individuals. This table comes from immunoSEQ multiplex PCR, and its TCRdb copy is limited to in-frame clones, with some not included. In the table there are under 2,500,000 clones, nearly 97% of which are singletons. The source material was naive CD4+ T cells sorted from blood. The receptors originated from a man aged 18 to 30 in good health. CDR3s include the opening cysteine and the closing phenylalanine or tryptophan. The D gene is left open where the match is weak. For some rows the clone size is stated as once, few or many, or as a class when expanded; others skip it.

>TRBJ2-7|-|TRBV5-6|-
CASSLGDRLSYEQYF
TGTGCCAGCAGCTTGGGGGACCGCCTCTCCTACGAGCAGTACTTC
>TRBJ1-6|TRBD1|TRBV6-6|-
CASSYGQGGSPLHF
TGTGCCAGCAGTTATGGACAGGGGGGATCACCCCTCCACTTT
>TRBJ2-7|-|TRBV30|-
CAWSVGLTGFIYEQYF
TGTGCCTGGAGTGTAGGGCTAACGGGATTTATTTACGAGCAGTACTTC
>TRBJ1-5|-|TRBV18|-
CASSSDRNQPQHF
TGTGCCAGCTCATCTGACAGAAATCAGCCCCAGCATTTT
>TRBJ2-1|TRBD1|TRBV5-1|-
CASSLGQGSNEQFF
TGCGCCAGCAGCCTCGGACAGGGTAGCAATGAGCAGTTCTTC
>TRBJ2-5|TRBD2|TRBV5-1|-
CASSSLGGEETQYF
TGCGCCAGCAGCTCCCTGGGGGGGGAAGAGACCCAGTACTTC
>TRBJ2-7|-|TRBV10-2|-
CASRGRHEQYF
TGCGCCAGCAGGGGAAGGCACGAGCAGTACTTC
>TRBJ2-2|TRBD2|TRBV2|-
CASSEKAGGNTGELFF
TGTGCCAGCAGTGAAAAGGCGGGAGGCAACACCGGGGAGCTGTTTTTT
>TRBJ2-2|-|TRBV2|once
CASSSGLMNTGELFF
TGTGCCAGCAGTTCGGGACTCATGAACACCGGGGAGCTGTTTTTT
>TRBJ1-1|-|TRBV6-5|-
CASSGGRGFGAFF
TGTGCCAGCAGTGGGGGGAGGGGGTTTGGTGCTTTCTTT
>TRBJ2-3|TRBD2|TRBV7-2|-
CASSLLAGSYTQYF
TGTGCCAGCAGCTTACTAGCGGGATCCTATACGCAGTATTTT
>TRBJ1-6|TRBD1|TRBV7-8|-
CASSTVGDRSSYNSPLHF
TGTGCCAGCAGCACCGTGGGGGACAGAAGCTCCTATAATTCACCCCTCCACTTT
>TRBJ1-2|-|TRBV19|few
CASTRTGFGYTF
TGTGCCAGTACTCGGACTGGTTTTGGCTACACCTTC
>TRBJ2-3|TRBD2|TRBV29-1|-
CSVRTSGGASTDTQYF
TGCAGCGTAAGGACTAGCGGGGGGGCGAGCACAGATACGCAGTATTTT
>TRBJ2-7|TRBD1|TRBV5-1|-
CASSLAPLDRDEQYF
TGCGCCAGCAGCTTGGCCCCTTTGGACAGGGACGAGCAGTACTTC
>TRBJ1-6|-|TRBV6-1|-
CASRVVPQTNSPLHF
TGTGCCAGCAGGGTCGTCCCCCAGACTAATTCACCCCTCCACTTT
>TRBJ1-1|-|TRBV7-3|-
CASSFQPGDREAFF
TGTGCCAGCAGCTTTCAACCGGGGGACCGTGAAGCTTTCTTT
>TRBJ1-3|-|TRBV4-1|-
CASSQAGNTIYF
TGCGCCAGCAGCCAAGCCGGAAACACCATATATTTT
>TRBJ1-2|-|TRBV27|-
CASSPGGTPRGYTF
TGTGCCAGCAGTCCCGGGGGGACGCCCCGGGGCTACACCTTC
>TRBJ2-1|TRBD1|TRBV9|-
CASSAWTGPYEQFF
TGTGCCAGCAGCGCCTGGACAGGGCCTTATGAGCAGTTCTTC
>TRBJ2-7|-|TRBV5-6|-
CASSLRVYEQYF
TGTGCCAGCAGCTTGCGGGTCTACGAGCAGTACTTC
>TRBJ1-1|-|TRBV5-4|-
CASSFDVNTEAFF
TGTGCCAGCAGTTTTGACGTGAACACTGAAGCTTTCTTT
>TRBJ1-1|-|TRBV9|-
CASSVGMNTEAFF
TGTGCCAGCAGCGTAGGAATGAACACTGAAGCTTTCTTT
>TRBJ1-6|-|TRBV27|-
CASSSFGGGSPLHF
TGTGCCAGCAGTTCGTTCGGGGGGGGTTCACCCCTCCACTTT
>TRBJ1-2|-|TRBV7-9|-
CASSSVSNYGYTF
TGTGCCAGCAGCTCAGTCTCCAACTATGGCTACACCTTC
>TRBJ1-1|-|TRBV7-2|-
CASSQIGGTEAFF
TGTGCCAGCAGCCAAATAGGCGGCACTGAAGCTTTCTTT
>TRBJ2-1|-|TRBV7-7|-
CASSLDGVEQFF
TGTGCTAGCAGCTTAGATGGGGTTGAGCAGTTCTTC
>TRBJ2-2|-|TRBV7-7|-
CASSPSGTADGELFF
TGTGCTAGCAGCCCCTCCGGGACTGCTGACGGGGAGCTGTTTTTT
>TRBJ2-7|TRBD1|TRBV11-3|-
CASSLGNRDRESDEQYF
TGTGCCAGCAGCTTGGGAAACCGGGACAGGGAAAGCGACGAGCAGTACTTC
>TRBJ2-5|-|TRBV4-1|-
CASSQDPVGVRQETQYF
TGCGCCAGCAGCCAAGATCCGGTGGGAGTACGGCAAGAGACCCAGTACTTC
>TRBJ1-6|TRBD1|TRBV28|few
CASSSLSTGLSSPLHF
TGTGCCAGCAGTTCCCTTTCGACAGGGTTATCTTCACCCCTCCACTTT
>TRBJ2-3|-|TRBV7-7|-
CASSLGRQDTQYF
TGTGCTAGCAGCTTAGGGAGGCAAGATACGCAGTATTTT
>TRBJ1-3|-|TRBV13|-
CASSLVLGGYANGSGNTIYF
TGTGCCAGCAGCTTAGTGCTTGGGGGTTACGCCAACGGCTCTGGAAACACCATATATTTT
>TRBJ1-1|-|TRBV27|-
CASSTRPGSVNTEAFF
TGTGCCAGCAGTACAAGACCGGGTTCGGTGAACACTGAAGCTTTCTTT
>TRBJ1-4|-|TRBV6-5|-
CASSSGKSEKLFF
TGTGCCAGCAGTAGCGGGAAATCGGAAAAACTGTTTTTT
>TRBJ1-5|-|TRBV4-1|-
CASSQVGSNQPQHF
TGCGCCAGCAGCCAAGTCGGAAGCAATCAGCCCCAGCATTTT
>TRBJ1-4|TRBD1|TRBV5-8|-
CASSPGQGATNEKLFF
TGTGCCAGCAGCCCGGGACAGGGGGCAACTAATGAAAAACTGTTTTTT